This TCR beta chain was sequenced for a study of human T cells and chemical hapten exposure (dated by TCRdb to the early 2020s). With respect to the entire study: For sensitization, 2% DPC in acetone was applied to a roughly 2 cm by roughly 2 cm area of upper inner arm skin. Blood samples were taken from patients before sensitization (week 0) and then at 2, 6 and about 24 weeks after DPC sensitization. For TCR sequencing, blood came from 25 to 35 alopecia patients at anywhere from one to four time points (pre-sensitization, 2, 6 and 24 weeks). Alopecia areata with under or over 50% scalp involvement, alopecia totalis and alopecia universalis were represented in the patient cohort, which was mostly female. Patch testing was performed on the upper back with Finn chambers containing 0.01% DPC, and the patch tests were scored after 6 days according to International Contact Dermatitis Research Group standards. Libraries were pooled for sequencing, and variation in per-sample TCR yields was attributed mainly to small differences in library volumes within the pool. Weekly therapeutic DPC doses were additionally applied to the scalp of patients throughout the approximately 25-week study period. The study tracked peripheral blood TCR repertoire changes in vivo during primary and secondary sensitization to the hapten diphenylcyclopropenone (DPC) in alopecia patients. Summary of the overall study and its limitations: All patients had alopecia, a presumed autoimmune disease, so their immune response might differ from that of healthy individuals. The number of TCRs above 1 in 1000 frequency did not change with DPC sensitization; there was no evidence of global repertoire structure alterations. The number of PT1 expanded TCRs positively correlated with patch test score, significant at thresholds 8, 16 and 32 but not 4. Repeated subsampling changed both the strength of the expansion versus patch-test correlation and the threshold at which that correlation became significant. Expanded TCRs formed significantly more large CDR3 similarity clusters than pre-sensitization or healthy control sets, consistent with antigen-driven responses.

What this sample's time point label stands for: pre-sensitization, week 0. Read against the paper, the sample's treatment or condition label means: therapeutic diphenylcyclopropenone sensitization with weekly scalp DPC. Blood at each patch-test visit was drawn before the patch test was applied. Eligible patients were aged 18 to 70, diagnosed with alopecia, deemed suitable for DPC therapy, and excluded if pregnant. Total RNA was extracted from unfractionated whole blood that had been collected in Tempus Blood RNA tubes. V drops 2 bases and J drops 5 bases, leaving 9 bases in between. From the cysteine up to the phenylalanine, the CDR3 has a length of 13 residues. The entry retains the CDR3 DNA only, 39 bases that are in frame from base 1. CDR1 and CDR2, per the germline V gene, are MNHEY and SVGAGI. The library was made by RACE. Data came from a NextSeq 500. During library preparation, unique molecular identifiers were attached to individual cDNA molecules so that TCRs could be counted quantitatively and reproducibly. For every blood RNA sample, sequencing covered both the TCR alpha and TCR beta chains. On the study's bioinformatics: A median of roughly 100,000 TCRs per sample was observed, with a range of 23,224 to 690,600. V, J and CDR3 annotation of the TCR reads was carried out using the Decombinator software suite. For the PS versus PT1 abundance plots, all samples were subsampled to the same number of TCRs (28,000). Expanded TCRs were defined as absent before sensitization and observed at least eight times at the 2-week time point. The public reads were reanalyzed by TCRdb: fastp trimming at Q25, MiXCR alignment, in-frame beta chains only. Rows matching on CDR3 protein sequence are summarized as one entry with the most common DNA and genes. None of the V and J calls come from the authors' own analysis; TCRdb made them. Here the sample has about 120,000 distinct CDR3 sequences; about 13% occur a single time. Around 2.8% of the sample comes from the top ten.

With respect to this clonotype: What antigen it recognizes has not been identified. No qualities accompany the bases; no much larger clone lies one base away.

The chain couples TRBV6-5 to TRBJ1-1; possibly the D gene is TRBD1, per 5 matching bases. The sample in question was whole blood, obtained in connection with sensitization to the hapten diphenylcyclopropenone (DPC). This clonotype originated in a woman between 18 and 29 years old with alopecia areata. Some clones in this sample may be carry-over from other donors' samples. The sequenced DNA: TGTGCCAGCAGTTACCTGGGGGAAACTGAAGCTTTCTTT. The resulting protein is CASSYLGETEAFF.